Listed below are T cell receptor beta chains from one sample, sequenced in a study of blood T cell repertoires in COVID-19. Profiling relied on immunoSEQ multiplex PCR, and the TCRdb table lists in-frame clones only, not all of them. This table has more than 90,000 clones, about 80% appearing once. The specimen was peripheral blood. The receptors here all came from a man aged 60-69 years with acute or convalescent COVID-19. The CDR3 runs from the conserved cysteine through the conserved F or W. The D gene is left open where the match is weak. Size tells how often a clone was seen (once, few, many) or the class of an expanded clone, and some rows leave it out.

v_gene	abundance	j_gene	d_gene	CDR3nt	CDR3aa
TRBV6-5	-	TRBJ2-7	-	TGTGCCAGCAGTTTCAGGTTCTCCTACGAGCAGTACTTC	CASSFRFSYEQYF
TRBV5-4	-	TRBJ2-5	TRBD2	TGTGCCAGCAGCCCTGGGACTAGCGGGCCCAATGGGGTGGAAGAGACCCAGTACTTC	CASSPGTSGPNGVEETQYF
TRBV18	-	TRBJ2-7	-	TGTGCCAGCTCTACAGACAGCACCTACGAGCAGTACTTC	CASSTDSTYEQYF
TRBV5-1	few	TRBJ2-3	TRBD2	TGCGCCAGCAGCTTCCTAGCGGGGGGGAGCAGAGATACGCAGTATTTT	CASSFLAGGSRDTQYF
TRBV10-2	-	TRBJ2-3	TRBD2	TGCGCCAGCAGTCCTAGCGGGAGGGTTAGCACAGATACGCAGTATTTT	CASSPSGRVSTDTQYF
TRBV19	few	TRBJ1-1	TRBD1	TGTGCCAGCAGAAGAGGACAGGTGAACACTGAAGCTTTCTTT	CASRRGQVNTEAFF
TRBV5-4	-	TRBJ2-4	-	TGTGCCAGCAGCCCCCGTGGAGGGGGCGCGGACATTCAGTACTTC	CASSPRGGGADIQYF
TRBV4-3	-	TRBJ1-3	-	TGCGCCAGCAGCCAAGATACCGCAGGGGCCGGAAACACCATATATTTT	CASSQDTAGAGNTIYF
TRBV29-1	-	TRBJ1-2	TRBD1	TGCAGCGTCAAACCCGGGACAGGGGACGGTATCTATGGCTACACCTTC	CSVKPGTGDGIYGYTF
TRBV19	-	TRBJ1-2	-	TGTGCCAGTACCCCGGGGGGCTACTATGGCTACACCTTC	CASTPGGYYGYTF
TRBV3-1/TRBV3-2	-	TRBJ2-1	-	TGTGCCAGCAGCCAAGCGAGTCTCTACAATGAGCAGTTCTTC	CASSQASLYNEQFF
TRBV2	-	TRBJ1-5	-	TGTGCCAGCAGACTATCCGGGGGGAGTCAGCCCCAGCATTTT	CASRLSGGSQPQHF
TRBV24-1	many	TRBJ1-1	TRBD1	TGTGCCACCAGTGAAATGGGGACAGGGGCAGCTTTCTTT	CATSEMGTGAAFF
TRBV7-2	-	TRBJ1-4	-	TGTGCCAGCAGCTTAGTCGGGGGGGGCCGTAATGAAAAACTGTTTTTT	CASSLVGGGRNEKLFF
TRBV7-9	-	TRBJ2-1	TRBD2	TGTGCCAGCAGCCCCACCTTAGCGGGGGCCTACAATGAGCAGTTCTTC	CASSPTLAGAYNEQFF
TRBV9	-	TRBJ1-2	-	TGTGCCAGCAGCGGGACAAGTACTAACTATGGCTACACCTTC	CASSGTSTNYGYTF